This T cell receptor (beta chain) is drawn from a study of T cells in Graves' hyperthyroidism and ophthalmopathy. This clonotype came up a few times. The length of the CDR3 is 14 residues. Germline CDR1 reads SGHAT; CDR2 reads FQNNGV. V was clipped by 4 bases and J by 8 bases; unmatched bases: 10. Patients showing uncontrolled infection, other autoimmune disease, pregnancy or lactation were ineligible. RNA transcripts yielded amplified TCR beta CDR3 regions. The primer set for the first-round RT-PCR of the TCR CDR3 was HTBI. TCRdb fed the multiplex PCR reads into MiXCR, producing one record per CDR3 protein. This table has hundreds of thousands of distinct CDR3 sequences, about 14% appearing once.

The rearrangement links TRBV11-2 to TRBJ2-7; TRBD1 matches at 8 bases. This receptor was taken from a woman between 50 and 59 years old with Graves' ophthalmopathy. The sample was blood. The CDR3 protein is CASSSTRTGSQQYF. The CDR3 DNA reads TGTGCCAGCAGCTCCACCAGGACAGGGTCCCAGCAGTACTTC.